The T cell receptor (beta chain) described here comes from a study of blood T cells in healthy people across ages. Study results and caveats: Roughly linear age-related decline in beta diversity appeared, significant by age 40.

A sample-barcoded 5' primer and a J-beta primer mix were used in a second PCR of roughly 7 to 12 cycles. TCRdb itself ran the 5' RACE reads through MiXCR, one entry per CDR3 protein. The repertoire holds 1 million to 1.2 million distinct CDR3 sequences, with about two fifths as singletons. The CDR3 spans 16 residues. V shed 8 bases and J 3 bases; nucleotides not matched to a gene: 13. CDR1 MDHEN and CDR2 SYDVKM come from the germline V gene. This clonotype was seen a few times. Its antigen is currently unknown. Sequenced material: blood. The rearrangement joins TRBV28 to TRBJ1-5; 7 nucleotides align to TRBD1. This receptor was taken from a young man in good health. In DNA form, the CDR3 reads TGTGCCAGCGCTTACCAACAGGGGATATACAATCAGCCCCAGCATTTT. It is translated as CASAYQQGIYNQPQHF.